This T cell receptor (beta chain) is from a study of blood T cell repertoires in COVID-19. As for the study in general: T cells, B-cell-depleted T cells, or PBMCs provided the cDNA or gDNA that served as material.

Original data processing: Nucleated cell number was recorded as an estimate derived from reference gene primer amplification. Measured with immunoSEQ multiplex PCR; TCRdb has only the in-frame clones, and not every one. That table gives V, J and clone size, and the DNA gave D and trimming. Among about 350,000 clones listed, about 90% were seen once. Participant ages covered roughly 18 to 89 years across some 25 US areas. Within the 2 weeks before study entry, each person in the exposed group met a COVID-19 case. CDR3 length: 16 residues. The V segment lost 5 bases and the J segment 0 bases; nucleotides outside the gene matches: 3. CDR1 is SGHTA, CDR2 FQGTGA, per germline.

This receptor was identified in a woman aged 25 to 45 who had been exposed to COVID-19. Source material: PBMCs or T cells enriched from blood (not recorded which). The V and J genes are TRBV7-3 and TRBJ2-1, with TRBD2 matching over 11 bases. CDR3 nucleotide sequence: TGTGCCAGCAGCCCTACTAGCGGGAGCTCCTACAATGAGCAGTTCTTC. It specifies CASSPTSGSSYNEQFF.